The 12 T cell receptor beta chains below all came from one sample that was sequenced in a study of human T cells and chemical hapten exposure. Time point here: patch test 2, 6 weeks after DPC sensitization. Treatment reported: therapeutic diphenylcyclopropenone sensitization with weekly scalp DPC. Each CDR3 protein gets one entry after TCRdb re-called the RACE reads with MiXCR. The sample consists of roughly 54,000 distinct CDR3 sequences, about a tenth of them appearing once. Sample: whole blood, taken in connection with sensitization to the hapten diphenylcyclopropenone (DPC). Source of these receptors: a woman in her 50s with alopecia areata. Some clones in this sample may be carry-over from other donors' samples.

This CDR3 is CASSPQWDSTETQYF. CDR3 bases: TGTGCCAGCAGCCCTCAATGGGACAGTACAGAGACCCAGTACTTC. The rearrangement joins TRBV3-1 to TRBJ2-5; 7 nucleotides match TRBD1. V was clipped by 4 bases and J by 4 bases; unmatched bases: 9. There are 15 residues in the CDR3. Germline-derived CDR1 and CDR2 are LGHDT and YNNKEL (reference sequence).

This clonotype has only a few counts. The CDR3 is CASSLGSVGQPQHF. DNA for the CDR3: TGTGCCAGCAGCTTAGGCTCCGTAGGCCAGCCCCAGCATTTT. The chain couples TRBV7-2 to TRBJ1-5; D gene unclear. Looked up from germline, CDR1 is SGHTA and CDR2 is FQGNSA. V was clipped by 1 base and J by 7 bases, with 11 bases between them. The CDR3 consists of 14 residues.

This clonotype was counted only a few times. This rearrangement joins TRBV19 to TRBJ2-1; TRBD2 might be the D (5 bases). This CDR3 is 13 amino acids long. The V end was cut by 5 bases, the J end by 11 bases, with 16 bases between. Per the germline V gene, CDR1 is LNHDA and CDR2 is SQIVND (reference sequence). In DNA form, the CDR3 reads TGTGCCAGTAGTTCCCAAACCCGGGGAAAGCAGTTCTTC. Its protein is CASSSQTRGKQFF.

This chain joins TRBV5-1 and TRBJ2-3; perhaps TRBD2 as D (6 bases). The V and J ends lost 6 bases and 1 base respectively, with 6 bases between them. Germline assignment: CDR1 SGHRS and CDR2 YFSETQ. CDR3 length: 12 amino acids. CDR3 DNA: TGCGCCAGCAAGCGGGGCACAGATACGCAGTATTTT. It encodes CASKRGTDTQYF.

This clonotype showed up many times. V is TRBV4-1 and J is TRBJ2-1, with D unresolved. Germline CDR1 reads MGHRA; CDR2 reads YSYEKL. With 1 base removed from V and 7 bases from J, the gap between germline ends came to 17 bases. The CDR3 sequence is 16 residues long. The CDR3 is CASSQGVRPQENEQFF. The CDR3, as DNA: TGCGCCAGCAGCCAAGGGGTCAGGCCTCAAGAGAATGAGCAGTTCTTC.

The V and J genes are TRBV7-9 and TRBJ2-7; D unclear. Germline assignment: CDR1 SEHNR and CDR2 FQNEAQ (reference sequence). This CDR3 is built from 11 residues. With 5 bases removed from V and 0 bases from J, the gap between germline ends came to 2 bases. Here the CDR3 reads CASSPSYEQYF. The CDR3 coding sequence is TGTGCCAGCAGCCCCTCCTACGAGCAGTACTTC.

This clonotype was observed a few times. The chain recombines TRBV21-1 with TRBJ2-7. TRBV21-1 corresponds to a pseudogene. This CDR3 has 14 amino acids. The CDR3, as DNA: TGTGCCAGCAGCGAAGGGGGGAGCTCCTACGAGCAGTACTTC. This sequence encodes CASSEGGSSYEQYF.

This clonotype was seen many times. The chain combines TRBV27 with TRBJ1-5; D is possibly TRBD1 (5 bases). The V and J ends lost 6 bases and 5 bases respectively, with 11 bases between them. The germline V gene has CDR1 MNHEY and CDR2 SMNVEV (reference sequence). This CDR3 has 13 residues. CDR3 sequence: CASSALGDQPQHF. The CDR3 DNA follows: TGTGCCAGCAGCGCTCTAGGGGATCAGCCCCAGCATTTT.

The V gene is TRBV28, the J gene TRBJ1-1; the D is unclear. Trimming shortened V by 4 bases and J by 5 bases, and 11 bases separated the two germline ends. CDR1 and CDR2 from the germline V gene are MDHEN and SYDVKM. The CDR3 runs 13 residues. CDR3 in amino acids: CASSSYFGTEAFF. The CDR3 DNA is TGTGCCAGCAGTTCATACTTCGGGACTGAAGCTTTCTTT.

This clonotype occurred many times. The V gene is TRBV20-1, the J gene TRBJ1-1; D remains unclear. In germline, CDR1 is DFQATT, CDR2 SNEGSKA (reference sequence). The V gene lost 5 bases and the J gene lost 1 base, with 17 bases spanning the gap. This CDR3 spans 15 amino acids. The CDR3 protein is CSAGRRVEPNTEAFF. CDR3 nucleotide sequence: TGCAGTGCTGGAAGAAGGGTCGAGCCGAACACTGAAGCTTTCTTT.

This clonotype was counted only a few times. This chain uses TRBV12-3 or TRBV12-4 with TRBJ2-1; 12 bases line up with TRBD2. The V gene end was trimmed by 5 bases and the J gene end by 2 bases; junction bases not matched to a gene: 4. CDR3 length: 16 residues. For the CDR3, the DNA is TGTGCCAGCAGTCCGAGGACTAGCGGGGCCTACAATGAGCAGTTCTTC. Residues: CASSPRTSGAYNEQFF.

This clonotype was counted between two and nine times. The chain couples TRBV18 to TRBJ1-4; D is uncertain. Germline CDR1 reads KGHSH; CDR2 reads LQKENI. V was shortened by 5 bases and J by 6 bases, with 19 bases between the two germline ends. CDR3 length: 16 amino acids. CDR3 sequence: CASSASTVGEDEKLFF. DNA of the CDR3: TGTGCCAGCTCAGCCTCAACAGTCGGGGAAGATGAAAAACTGTTTTTT.